This T cell receptor (beta chain) was sequenced in a study of cytomegalovirus exposure and HLA in healthy donors. Vbeta (60) and Jbeta (13) primers were used in the PCR. Measured with immunoSEQ multiplex PCR; TCRdb has only the in-frame clones, and not every one. The sample includes approximately 160,000 clones, 68% seen only once; the top ten take 1.1% to 1.5%. Looked up from germline, CDR1 is SGHRS and CDR2 is YFSETQ. CDR3 length equals 14 residues. Trimming shortened V by 4 bases and J by 2 bases, and 12 bases separated the two germline ends. The sequenced sample consisted of PBMCs. The rearrangement uses TRBV5-1 and TRBJ1-1, with D uncertain. The source is a man aged 50-59 years in good health and CMV-seronegative. The DNA of the CDR3 is TGCGCCAGCAGCGTAGAGTTTTACAACACTGAAGCTTTCTTT. Translated, it gives CASSVEFYNTEAFF. Looking up the rest from reference TRBV5-1 and TRBJ1-1 gives the full variable domain: KAGVTQTPRYLIKTRGQQVTLSCSPISGHRSVSWYQQTPGQGLQFLFEYFSETQRNKGNFPGRFSGRQFSNSRSEMNVSTLELGDSALYLCASSVEFYNTEAFFGQGTRLTVV.